This T cell receptor (beta chain) was found in a study of T cell repertoires in cytomegalovirus infection. Regarding the study as a whole: Dominating the ex vivo response were TCR beta clonotypes that were CMV-specific and HLA-C-restricted. Cumulative public TCR beta family frequency identified carriers of CMV plus the relevant HLA.

Notes on this clonotype: Its antigen remains unknown.

From the reads, TCRdb called clonotypes with MiXCR, one entry per CDR3 protein. This sample has 150,000 to 200,000 distinct CDR3 sequences, with approximately 20% found just once. Sequencing input: PBMCs. The TCR was taken from a human donor in good health (CMV status not recorded). Some clones in this sample may be carry-over from other donors' samples.

In DNA form, the CDR3 reads TGTGCCAGCAGCAGGGATTCCGGGGAGCTGTTTTTT. It codes for CASSRDSGELFF. The chain is built from TRBV11-2 and TRBJ2-2; D not resolved. CDR1 and CDR2 (germline): SGHAT, FQNNGV. This CDR3 has 12 amino acids. The V end was cut by 5 bases, the J end by 6 bases, with 7 bases between.